One sample yielded the 24 T cell receptor beta chains listed below, sequenced in a study of blood T cell repertoires in COVID-19. Only in-frame clones appear in the TCRdb table, and some are missing; sequencing was by immunoSEQ multiplex PCR. Here the sample spans about 50,000 clones, 90% being singletons. Sequenced material: peripheral blood. These receptors all stem from a human donor in a cohort sampled during active COVID-19.

This chain joins TRBV6-5 and TRBJ2-5; 9 bases agree with TRBD2. J gave up 1 base and V 4 bases, and 1 base lay outside the gene matches. Germline CDR1 reads MNHEY; CDR2 reads SVGAGI. The CDR3 sequence is 14 residues long. The CDR3 is CASSWTSAQETQYF. The DNA of the CDR3 is TGTGCCAGCAGTTGGACTAGCGCCCAAGAGACCCAGTACTTC.

The gene calls are TRBV7-2 and TRBJ1-2; D not certain. The length of the CDR3 is 14 residues. Germline V gene sequence: CDR1 SGHTA, CDR2 FQGNSA. V was cut by 3 bases and J by 8 bases, with 16 bases left in between. CDR3 bases: TGTGCCAGCAGCTTGGAGGGAACGGGAGGAGGCTACACCTTC. It is translated as CASSLEGTGGGYTF.

V is TRBV12-5 and J is TRBJ1-5; weak D call: TRBD1 (6 bases). Trimming left V 11 bases short and J 2 bases short, with 16 bases between. The CDR3 has 14 residues. Looked up from germline, CDR1 is LGHNT and CDR2 is FRNRAP. The DNA for the CDR3 is TGTGCTCGTTGGGGGGGCTGGGGCAATCAGCCCCAGCATTTT. Encoded protein: CARWGGWGNQPQHF. The variable domain in full, completed from reference TRBV12-5 and TRBJ1-5, reads DARVTQTPRHKVTEMGQEVTMRCQPILGHNTVFWYRQTMMQGLELLAYFRNRAPLDDSGMPKDRFSAEMPDATLATLKIQPSEPRDSAVYFCARWGGWGNQPQHFGDGTRLSIL.

V usage is TRBV5-6 and J usage is TRBJ2-7; D perhaps matches TRBD1 (7 bases). Germline CDR1 and CDR2: SGHDT and YYEEEE. CDR3 length equals 14 residues. Deletions cut 4 bases from V and 7 bases from J, with 18 bases between. DNA for the CDR3: TGTGCCAGCAGCCAGGGGGGCGGGCTTGCAGAGCAGTACTTC. Residues: CASSQGGGLAEQYF.

The rearrangement uses TRBV5-5 and TRBJ2-7, with a possible D match to TRBD2 (6 bases). Germline V gene lookup returns CDR1 SGHKS and CDR2 YYEKEE (reference sequence). This CDR3 spans 15 amino acids. V lost 4 bases and J lost 2, with 16 bases in between. The CDR3 DNA follows: TGTGCCAGCAGCACGGGGAGGACTACGACCTACGAGCAGTACGTC. Amino acid sequence: CASSTGRTTTYEQYV.

This clone appeared a single time. The chain joins TRBV2 to TRBJ1-3, with a possible D match to TRBD1 (5 bases). The CDR3 loop spans 14 amino acids. With 6 bases removed from V and 2 bases from J, the gap between germline ends came to 11 bases. Germline CDR1 reads SNHLY; CDR2 reads FYNNEI. CDR3 in amino acids: CASREQVTGNTIYF. The CDR3 DNA reads TGTGCCAGCAGGGAACAGGTTACTGGAAACACCATATATTTT.

The V and J genes are TRBV3-1 (or the pseudogene TRBV3-2) and TRBJ2-1, with TRBD2 matching over 9 bases. J was trimmed by 0 bases and V by 3 bases; bases with no gene match: 6. The CDR3 sequence is 17 residues long. CDR1 LGHDT and CDR2 YNNKEL come from the germline V gene (reference sequence). CDR3 region: CASSHETSGHSYNEQFF. The DNA for the CDR3 is TGTGCCAGCAGCCATGAGACTAGCGGCCACTCCTACAATGAGCAGTTCTTC.

The rearrangement uses TRBV28 and TRBJ1-2; maybe TRBD1 (5 bases). V was clipped by 1 base and J by 8 bases, with 17 bases between them. Germline loops: CDR1 MDHEN, CDR2 SYDVKM. This CDR3 is 15 amino acids long. CDR3 in amino acids: CASSLSAGLGEGYTF. As DNA, the CDR3 is TGTGCCAGCAGTTTATCGGCAGGGCTAGGAGAAGGCTACACCTTC.

The rearrangement links TRBV24-1 to TRBJ2-1; 8 bases map to TRBD2. V lost 4 bases and J lost 2; bases outside the gene matches: 12. The germline V gene encodes CDR1 KGHDR and CDR2 SFDVKD. The CDR3 covers 18 residues. In DNA form, the CDR3 reads TGTGCCACCAGTGAACCGGGGGGGGAGGGAGACGCCTACAATGAGCAGTTCTTC. This translates into CATSEPGGEGDAYNEQFF.

The V gene is TRBV7-2, the J gene TRBJ2-5; 9 bases align to TRBD2. CDR3 length: 15 amino acids. Germline CDR1 SGHTA, CDR2 FQGNSA. Trimming removed 3 bases from V and 5 bases from J; junction bases left unmatched: 7. The CDR3 spells CASSFLGGRVETQYF. CDR3 bases: TGTGCCAGCAGCTTCCTTGGCGGGAGGGTGGAGACCCAGTACTTC.

This rearrangement joins TRBV5-8 to TRBJ2-1; 8 positions agree with TRBD1. Germline lookup yields CDR1 SGHTS and CDR2 YDEGEE. This CDR3 has 14 residues. V dropped 7 bases and J dropped 4; count of bases not matched to a gene: 7. In DNA, the CDR3 is TGTGCCAGCCGGGGACAGGTTCCGTACAATGAGCAGTTCTTC. Translation gives CASRGQVPYNEQFF.

V is TRBV9 and J is TRBJ2-3; 16 bases line up with TRBD2. The CDR3 covers 19 residues. The germline V gene has CDR1 SGDLS and CDR2 YYNGEE. Trimming took 4 bases from V and 2 from J; bases not matched to a gene: 10. The CDR3 loop is CASSPGLAGGSIVTDTQYF. CDR3 in DNA: TGTGCCAGCAGCCCGGGACTAGCGGGAGGGAGTATTGTCACAGATACGCAGTATTTT. The variable domain in full, completed from reference TRBV9 and TRBJ2-3, reads DSGVTQTPKHLITATGQRVTLRCSPRSGDLSVYWYQQSLDQGLQFLIQYYNGEERAKGNILERFSAQQFPDLHSELNLSSLELGDSALYFCASSPGLAGGSIVTDTQYFGPGTRLTVL.

The chain has TRBV5-1 and TRBJ1-5; 9 nucleotides agree with TRBD1. CDR1 SGHRS and CDR2 YFSETQ come from the germline V gene. J gave up 2 bases and V 4 bases, and 4 bases lay outside the gene matches. The CDR3 extends over 15 amino acids. CDR3 DNA sequence: TGCGCCAGCAGCCCTTGGACAGGGGGCAATCAGCCCCAGCATTTT. Its protein product is CASSPWTGGNQPQHF.

This clone was counted once. CDR3 loop: CASSSSGTHYGYTF. Here the CDR3 DNA reads TGTGCCAGCAGCTCTTCCGGGACTCATTATGGCTACACCTTC. The V and J genes are TRBV28 and TRBJ1-2; perhaps TRBD1 as D (5 bases). Germline V lookup: CDR1 MDHEN, CDR2 SYDVKM. There are 14 residues in the CDR3. The V gene lost 6 bases and the J gene lost 5 bases, with 16 bases spanning the gap.

The rearrangement uses TRBV7-8 and TRBJ1-5; 7 bases align to TRBD1. CDR3 length: 13 residues. V lost 5 bases and J lost 5; bases outside the gene matches: 3. Per the germline V gene, CDR1 is SGHVS and CDR2 is FQNEAQ. CDR3 amino acids: CASSLGTDQPQHF. CDR3 nucleotide sequence: TGTGCCAGCAGCCTTGGGACAGATCAGCCCCAGCATTTT.

The chain carries TRBV29-1 and TRBJ2-1; 9 bases match TRBD2. Germline CDR1 reads SQVTM; CDR2 reads ANQGSEA. Unmatched junction bases numbered 4, after V lost 2 bases and J lost 2 bases. CDR3 size: 15 residues. In nucleotides, the CDR3 is TGCAGCGTTGAATTTCGACTAGCGGCCTACAATGAGCAGTTCTTC. As protein: CSVEFRLAAYNEQFF.

The chain couples TRBV5-4 to TRBJ2-1, with TRBD2 as a possible D gene (6 bases). The CDR3 runs to 13 residues. Germline V gene sequence: CDR1 SGHNT, CDR2 YYREEE (reference sequence). V lost 3 bases and J lost 8, with 12 bases in between. DNA of the CDR3: TGTGCCAGCAGCTCCGGGGGAGTGGATGAGCAGTTCTTC. Translation: CASSSGGVDEQFF.

The V call is TRBV18, the J call TRBJ2-7; 8 nucleotides match TRBD2. CDR3 length: 14 amino acids. The V and J ends lost 3 bases and 3 bases, in that order; junction bases with no gene match: 4. Germline CDR1 reads KGHSH; CDR2 reads LQKENI. This chain's CDR3 is CASSPMTSDYEQYF. CDR3 bases: TGTGCCAGCTCACCCATGACTAGCGACTACGAGCAGTACTTC.

V and J are TRBV2 and TRBJ1-1; D is perhaps TRBD1 (6 bases). CDR1 is SNHLY, CDR2 FYNNEI, per germline. V was pared by 4 bases and J by 6 bases, with 18 bases between. The CDR3 loop spans 15 amino acids. This CDR3 reads CASSVSRGEVSEAFF. DNA for the CDR3: TGTGCCAGCAGTGTAAGCAGGGGTGAGGTTTCTGAAGCTTTCTTT.

The chain recombines TRBV18 with TRBJ2-2; 7 bases map to TRBD1. The CDR3 has 13 amino acids. J gave up 0 bases and V 9 bases, and 1 base lay outside the gene matches. CDR1 is KGHSH and CDR2 is LQKENI in the germline V gene. This CDR3 is CASGQANTGELFF. In DNA form, the CDR3 reads TGTGCCAGTGGACAGGCGAACACCGGGGAGCTGTTTTTT.

The V and J genes are TRBV11-2 and TRBJ2-7; D is uncertain. V was pared by 7 bases and J by 8 bases, with 15 bases between. Germline V gene lookup returns CDR1 SGHAT and CDR2 FQNNGV. The CDR3 spans 12 residues. This chain's CDR3 is CASISALGKQYF. For the CDR3, the DNA is TGTGCCAGCATTTCGGCCTTGGGCAAGCAGTACTTC.

This clone showed up just once. This chain joins TRBV19 and TRBJ1-1; D is unclear. V was cut by 10 bases and J by 10 bases, with 22 bases left in between. The CDR3 totals 13 residues. Germline V gene lookup returns CDR1 LNHDA and CDR2 SQIVND (reference sequence). The CDR3: CATKDSPGQGAFF. For the CDR3, the DNA is TGTGCCACTAAAGACTCCCCTGGTCAAGGAGCTTTCTTT.

There are a few counts of this clone. V is TRBV4-2 and J is TRBJ2-5; 8 bases map to TRBD2. This CDR3 is built from 16 residues. V shed 0 bases, J shed 5 bases, and the junction held 8 bases outside the gene matches. CDR1 and CDR2 (germline): LGHNA, YNFKEQ. CDR3 loop: CASSQDFSGNYETQYF. The CDR3 coding sequence is TGTGCCAGCAGCCAAGATTTTAGCGGGAACTATGAGACCCAGTACTTC.

In its sample, this clone was seen a few times. J is TRBJ1-5 and V is TRBV5-6, with 7 positions matching TRBD1. The CDR3 is 14 residues long. V was pared by 2 bases and J by 6 bases, with 5 bases of the junction left unmatched. Germline CDR1 SGHDT, CDR2 YYEEEE. The CDR3 here is CASSLGGGGQPQHF. The CDR3, as DNA: TGTGCCAGCAGCTTAGGAGGGGGCGGTCAGCCCCAGCATTTT.